These T cell receptor beta chains were read from a single sample in a study of a mutant IDH1 vaccine in newly diagnosed glioma. Assay: immunoSEQ multiplex PCR; the TCRdb copy retains only in-frame clones and omits some. The sample contains more than 60,000 clones, 74% of which appear only once. The antigens these receptors bind are not known. Material: PBMCs, obtained from a glioma patient whose treatment included an IDH1 peptide vaccine. The receptor set was obtained from a middle-aged man with glioma. The CDR3 runs from the conserved cysteine through the conserved F or W. A D gene is named only where the DNA matches it firmly. Only some rows state a clone size, as once, few, many or a class for expanded clones.

CDR3 protein	CDR3 DNA	clone size	D gene	V gene	J gene
CASSLGEAYEQYF	TGTGCCAGCTCCCTAGGGGAGGCTTACGAGCAGTACTTC	.	.	TRBV18	TRBJ2-7
CASKGDRNNEQFF	TGTGCCAGCAAAGGAGACAGGAACAATGAGCAGTTCTTC	.	.	TRBV2	TRBJ2-1
CASSISRETQPQHF	TGTGCCAGTAGTATCAGCAGGGAGACTCAGCCCCAGCATTTT	.	.	TRBV19	TRBJ1-5
CASSPDLSSLTEAFF	TGTGCCAGCTCACCAGATCTCTCGTCACTCACTGAAGCTTTCTTT	.	.	TRBV18	TRBJ1-1
CARYSGNTIYF	TGTGCCCGGTACTCAGGAAACACCATATATTTT	.	.	TRBV30	TRBJ1-3
CASSLSGGGTDTQYF	TGTGCCAGCAGCTTGTCGGGCGGAGGCACAGATACGCAGTATTTT	few	.	TRBV5-4	TRBJ2-3
CASSEGDRYEQYF	TGTGCCAGCAGTGAAGGGGACCGCTACGAGCAGTACTTC	.	.	TRBV6-1	TRBJ2-7
CASRTDYEAFF	TGTGCCAGCAGGACCGACTATGAAGCTTTCTTT	.	.	TRBV7-2	TRBJ1-1
CASSETGGLNTEAFF	TGTGCCAGCAGCGAAACAGGGGGTTTGAACACTGAAGCTTTCTTT	.	TRBD1	TRBV13	TRBJ1-1
CASSEVGAYEQYF	TGTGCCAGCAGTGAAGTAGGCGCCTACGAGCAGTACTTC	.	.	TRBV6-1	TRBJ2-7
CASSLARGGSPLHF	TGCGCCAGCAGCTTGGCCAGGGGGGGATCACCCCTCCACTTT	once	TRBD1	TRBV5-1	TRBJ1-6
CASSQLGELFF	TGTGCCAGCAGCCAACTCGGGGAGCTGTTTTTT	once	.	TRBV4-2	TRBJ2-2
CSVFGGKNTGELFF	TGCAGCGTTTTTGGGGGGAAGAACACCGGGGAGCTGTTTTTT	.	.	TRBV29-1	TRBJ2-2
CASSATSYEQYF	TGTGCCAGCAGCGCGACATCCTACGAGCAGTACTTC	.	.	TRBV6-6	TRBJ2-7
CASSLRSSGTEAFF	TGTGCCAGCAGCTTAAGATCTTCGGGAACTGAAGCTTTCTTT	.	.	TRBV7-9	TRBJ1-1
CASRGGEKLFF	TGTGCCAGCAGGGGCGGTGAAAAACTGTTTTTT	.	.	TRBV4-2	TRBJ1-4
CASSRGRTGQPQHF	TGTGCCAGCAGCCGCGGGAGGACGGGGCAGCCCCAGCATTTT	.	.	TRBV6-5	TRBJ1-5
CASSMGAGTEAFF	TGTGCCAGTAGTATGGGGGCTGGCACTGAAGCTTTCTTT	once	.	TRBV19	TRBJ1-1
CASSPGPRDTEAFF	TGTGCCAGCTCACCAGGCCCGAGGGACACTGAAGCTTTCTTT	.	.	TRBV18	TRBJ1-1
CASSLSSPTEAFF	TGTGCCAGCAGCTTATCTAGTCCAACTGAAGCTTTCTTT	.	.	TRBV7-9	TRBJ1-1
CASSLGPDISGNTIYF	TGTGCCAGCAGCTTAGGACCGGACATCTCTGGAAACACCATATATTTT	.	.	TRBV7-2	TRBJ1-3
CASSLGGRDSEKLFF	TGTGCCAGCAGCTTGGGGGGCAGGGATTCCGAAAAACTGTTTTTT	.	.	TRBV7-2	TRBJ1-4
CASGPGGNQPQHF	TGTGCTAGTGGCCCTGGGGGCAATCAGCCCCAGCATTTT	.	.	TRBV12-5	TRBJ1-5
CAWSVLVGETQYF	TGTGCCTGGAGTGTACTCGTGGGGGAGACCCAGTACTTC	.	.	TRBV30	TRBJ2-5
CAWRSGLRAYEQYF	TGTGCCTGGAGATCGGGGCTAAGAGCCTACGAGCAGTACTTC	few	.	TRBV30	TRBJ2-7
CAWSVLRESEAFF	TGTGCCTGGAGTGTACTCCGGGAGTCGGAAGCTTTCTTT	.	.	TRBV30	TRBJ1-1
CASSPQVDRAHEQFF	TGCGCCAGCAGCCCTCAGGTGGACAGGGCCCATGAGCAGTTCTTC	.	TRBD1	TRBV4-3	TRBJ2-1
CASRNNPSTDTQYF	TGTGCCAGCAGAAATAACCCGAGCACAGATACGCAGTATTTT	.	.	TRBV7-9	TRBJ2-3
CASTPAGAPYEQYF	TGTGCCAGTACCCCAGCGGGGGCGCCCTACGAGCAGTACTTC	once	TRBD2	TRBV19	TRBJ2-7
CASAITENYGYTF	TGTGCCAGCGCGATTACAGAAAACTATGGCTACACCTTC	.	.	TRBV6-1	TRBJ1-2
CAWSDQYRVGNTEAFF	TGTGCCTGGAGTGACCAATACAGGGTTGGGAACACTGAAGCTTTCTTT	.	.	TRBV30	TRBJ1-1
CASSTGQGIHGYTF	TGTGCCAGTAGTACGGGACAGGGTATTCACGGCTACACCTTC	few	TRBD1	TRBV19	TRBJ1-2
CASSEWGKGNTIYF	TGTGCCAGCAGTGAATGGGGGAAGGGAAACACCATATATTTT	.	.	TRBV25-1	TRBJ1-3
CAWRTGTGGYEQYF	TGTGCCTGGAGAACCGGGACAGGAGGTTACGAGCAGTACTTC	.	TRBD1	TRBV30	TRBJ2-7
CATWGRHGYTF	TGTGCCACCTGGGGAAGGCACGGCTACACCTTC	.	.	TRBV7-2	TRBJ1-2
CASSQGLHTEAFF	TGTGCCAGCAGCCAGGGACTTCACACTGAAGCTTTCTTT	.	.	TRBV5-4	TRBJ1-1
CSVSNSYEQYF	TGCAGCGTTAGCAACTCCTACGAGCAGTACTTC	.	.	TRBV29-1	TRBJ2-7
CASSSAWGMTYEQYF	TGTGCCAGCAGTTCTGCCTGGGGGATGACCTACGAGCAGTACTTC	once	.	TRBV6-5	TRBJ2-7
CASSPGQGRLNTEAFF	TGTGCCAGCAGCCCTGGACAGGGCCGATTGAACACTGAAGCTTTCTTT	.	TRBD1	TRBV5-4	TRBJ1-1
CASSPGVAHNEQFF	TGCGCCAGCAGCCCAGGCGTGGCCCACAATGAGCAGTTCTTC	few	.	TRBV4-3	TRBJ2-1
CASSLDRGNYGYTF	TGCGCCAGCAGCTTGGACAGGGGAAACTATGGCTACACCTTC	once	TRBD1	TRBV5-1	TRBJ1-2
CASSALTGEAGANVLTF	TGTGCCAGCAGCGCCCTAACAGGGGAGGCTGGGGCCAACGTCCTGACTTTC	.	.	TRBV7-9	TRBJ2-6
CASSATDLTEAFF	TGTGCCAGCAGTGCGACAGACCTCACTGAAGCTTTCTTT	.	.	TRBV6-5	TRBJ1-1
CASSLTTASNYGYTF	TGTGCCAGCAGTCTCACGACAGCATCTAACTATGGCTACACCTTC	.	.	TRBV6-5	TRBJ1-2
CASSLYRDREVMNGYTF	TGCGCCAGCAGCCTTTACCGAGACAGGGAGGTTATGAATGGCTACACCTTC	.	TRBD1	TRBV4-1	TRBJ1-2
CASNLAGGHETQYF	TGTGCCAGCAACTTAGCGGGGGGGCACGAGACCCAGTACTTC	.	TRBD2	TRBV6-1	TRBJ2-5
CASSPGKRPDEQYF	TGTGCCAGCAGCCCAGGGAAGCGCCCAGACGAGCAGTACTTC	medium-sized	.	TRBV14	TRBJ2-7
CASSLAVANLNEKLFF	TGTGCCAGCAGCTTGGCCGTAGCGAACCTTAATGAAAAACTGTTTTTT	few	.	TRBV5-6	TRBJ1-4
CSARGSYEQYF	TGCAGTGCTAGGGGGTCTTACGAGCAGTACTTC	.	.	TRBV20-1	TRBJ2-7